This entry describes one TCR beta chain. As yet, its antigen is unknown. V shed 0 bases and J 4 bases; nucleotides not matched to a gene: 7. From germline, CDR1 is SGHNT and CDR2 YYREEE (reference sequence). The CDR3 is 18 residues long. The data were produced by immunoSEQ multiplex PCR, yet TCRdb's version contains in-frame clones alone and is incomplete. Counted here are roughly 1.5 million clones, 95% to 99% occurring once; the ten biggest clones make up about 0.45%. This sample is drawn from a study of shared clonotypes between healthy human individuals. Background on the study: CD8 memory received one plate per donor, CD8 naive two, CD4 memory three and CD4 naive three. Overall study findings and caveats: Sharing across four donors was highest in naive CD4 (roughly 5%) and lowest in memory CD8 (about 0.4%).

The material sequenced was naive CD4+ T cells sorted from blood. Subset defined: CD45RA+ positively selected. The chain combines TRBV5-4 with TRBJ2-2; TRBD1 agrees at 12 bases. The sequence derives from a man aged 25-45 years in good health. The CDR3 reads CASSLAGTGGAGTGELFF. Here the CDR3 DNA reads TGTGCCAGCAGCTTGGCCGGGACAGGGGGCGCAGGCACCGGGGAGCTGTTTTTT.